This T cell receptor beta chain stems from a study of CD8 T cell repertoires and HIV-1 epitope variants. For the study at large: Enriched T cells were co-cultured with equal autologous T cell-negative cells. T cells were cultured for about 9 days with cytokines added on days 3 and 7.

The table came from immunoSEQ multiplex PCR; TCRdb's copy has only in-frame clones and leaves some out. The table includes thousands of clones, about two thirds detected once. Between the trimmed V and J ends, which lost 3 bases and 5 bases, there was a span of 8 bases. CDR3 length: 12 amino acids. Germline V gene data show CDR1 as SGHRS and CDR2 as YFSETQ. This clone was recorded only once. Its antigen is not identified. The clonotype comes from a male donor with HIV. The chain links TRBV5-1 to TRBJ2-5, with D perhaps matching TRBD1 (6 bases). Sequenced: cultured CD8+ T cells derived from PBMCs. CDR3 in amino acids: CASSSQGETQYF. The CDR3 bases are TGCGCCAGCAGCTCCCAGGGGGAGACCCAGTACTTC.